The next 15 T cell receptor beta chains were all read from a single sample in a study of cytomegalovirus exposure and HLA in healthy donors. Both 60 Vbeta primers and 13 Jbeta primers went into the PCR. Only in-frame clones appear in the TCRdb table, and some are missing; sequencing was by immunoSEQ multiplex PCR. The sample lists some 100,000 clones, about 75% occurring once. Sequencing used PBMCs. These TCRs come from a middle-aged man in good health and CMV-seronegative.

The chain combines TRBV14 with TRBJ2-7; TRBD1 agrees at 10 bases. The CDR3 totals 13 residues. Per germline, CDR1 SGHDN and CDR2 FVKESK. Germline trimming cut 4 bases from V and 3 bases from J; bases unmatched to any gene: 0. The chain's CDR3 is CASSRTGGYEQYF. The CDR3 DNA sequence: TGTGCCAGCAGCCGGACAGGGGGCTACGAGCAGTACTTC.

The J gene is TRBJ2-7, the V gene TRBV7-5; TRBD1 was called by the table and not checked on the DNA. TRBV7-5 is reported as a pseudogene. The length of the CDR3 is 15 residues. This chain's CDR3 is CARSLPVSPFREQYF. The CDR3 DNA reads TGTGCCAGAAGCCTGCCAGTATCCCCCTTTCGAGAGCAGTACTTC.

This chain uses TRBV5-1 with TRBJ1-4; D gene uncertain. This CDR3 region has 17 residues. Germline V lookup: CDR1 SGHRS, CDR2 YFSETQ. V lost 4 bases to trimming and J lost 4 bases, with 20 bases between them. CDR3 nucleotide sequence: TGCGCCAGCAGCACCGGGATGGGATTTATGGGTAATGAAAAACTGTTTTTT. Translating gives CASSTGMGFMGNEKLFF.

This clone was seen only a few times. The CDR3 region is CASSRGQGREKLFF. CDR3 coding DNA: TGTGCCAGCAGCCGGGGACAGGGGCGTGAAAAACTGTTTTTT. The rearrangement uses TRBV13 and TRBJ1-4; 10 bases fit TRBD1. CDR3 length: 14 amino acids. The V gene end was trimmed by 5 bases and the J gene end by 7 bases; junction bases not matched to a gene: 4. Germline CDR1 PRHDT, CDR2 FYEKMQ (reference sequence). Combining the CDR3 with reference TRBV13 and TRBJ1-4 gives the whole variable domain AAGVIQSPRHLIKEKRETATLKCYPIPRHDTVYWYQQGPGQDPQFLISFYEKMQSDKGSIPDRFSAQQFSDYHSELNMSSLELGDSALYFCASSRGQGREKLFFGSGTQLSVL.

This clone was seen only a few times. CDR3: CASSFSPKAFEQYF. DNA of the CDR3: TGTGCCAGCAGCTTTAGCCCGAAGGCGTTCGAGCAGTACTTC. The chain joins TRBV5-6 to TRBJ2-7; D is ambiguous. CDR1 SGHDT and CDR2 YYEEEE come from the germline V gene. This CDR3 spans 14 amino acids. Deletions cut 2 bases from V and 6 bases from J, with 15 bases between.

The chain joins TRBV19 to TRBJ1-1; 12 bases are a match to TRBD1. The CDR3 consists of 14 residues. Germline loops: CDR1 LNHDA, CDR2 SQIVND (reference sequence). Unmatched junction bases numbered 3, after V lost 5 bases and J lost 5 bases. DNA of the CDR3: TGTGCCAGTAGTGGGACAGGGGGCAGGACTGAAGCTTTCTTT. Its protein is CASSGTGGRTEAFF.

This clone was seen only a few times. V is TRBV6-6 and J is TRBJ1-1, with 9 bases fitting TRBD1. This CDR3 has 14 amino acids. CDR1 MNHNY and CDR2 SVGAGI come from the germline V gene (reference sequence). V trimming: 6 bases; J trimming: 8 bases; junction bases outside the gene matches: 10. In DNA, the CDR3 is TGTGCCAGCAGCCAGGCCGGGACAGGGAAGGAAGCTTTCTTT. Translated, it gives CASSQAGTGKEAFF.

The rearrangement links TRBV6-5 to TRBJ1-6; tentative D call: TRBD1 (6 bases). This CDR3 is 12 amino acids long. The V end lost 10 bases, the J end lost 9 bases, and 13 bases lay between the germline ends. The V gene's germline CDR1 is MNHEY and CDR2 SVGAGI. The CDR3 region has the DNA TGTGCCATAGGGACAAGGACTTCACCCCTCCACTTT. The encoded protein is CAIGTRTSPLHF.

This rearrangement joins TRBV25-1 to TRBJ2-5; TRBD2 is a possible D gene (5 bases). The better agreement between TRBJ2-7 and the DNA end casts doubt on the J call. The CDR3 is 13 amino acids. CDR1 is MGHDK, CDR2 SYGVNS, per germline. This chain's CDR3 is CASSETRDYEQYF. CDR3 bases: TGTGCCAGCAGTGAAACTAGAGACTACGAGCAGTACTTC.

This sequence joins TRBV5-4 and TRBJ2-1; D unresolved. The CDR3 has 15 residues. Germline V CDR1 and CDR2: SGHNT, YYREEE (reference sequence). Trimming pared 0 bases from V and 0 bases from J, leaving 7 bases between. The CDR3 reads CASSLEYSSYNEQFF. The CDR3 region has the DNA TGTGCCAGCAGCTTGGAGTATAGCTCCTACAATGAGCAGTTCTTC.

This chain joins TRBV19 and TRBJ2-3, with a tentative D call TRBD1 (5 bases). Germline-derived CDR1 and CDR2 are LNHDA and SQIVND (reference sequence). The CDR3 is 14 amino acids. V gave up 5 bases and J gave up 6 bases, with 15 bases separating them. CDR3 nucleotides: TGTGCCAGTAGTGCCGACAGTCTCGGGGATACGCAGTATTTT. It encodes CASSADSLGDTQYF.

This clone was found once. J is TRBJ1-1 and V is TRBV6-5; no definite D call. The CDR3 is made up of 15 amino acids. The V end was cut by 0 bases, the J end by 1 base, with 9 bases between. The germline V gene encodes CDR1 MNHEY and CDR2 SVGAGI. CDR3 sequence (DNA): TGTGCCAGCAGTTACTCTCGGGGAAGGAACACTGAAGCTTTCTTT. Its protein is CASSYSRGRNTEAFF.

The CDR3 is CASKLAGNTEAFF. The CDR3 region has the DNA TGTGCCAGCAAACTGGCAGGGAATACTGAAGCTTTCTTT. The rearrangement uses TRBV25-1 and TRBJ1-1; a possible D gene is TRBD1 (5 bases). CDR1 is MGHDK, CDR2 SYGVNS, per germline. This CDR3 is 13 amino acids long. V shed 7 bases and J shed 5 bases, with 14 bases lying between them.

Only a few counts were recorded for this clone. The chain combines TRBV7-2 with TRBJ2-7; the match to TRBD1 covers 8 bases. The V gene's germline CDR1 is SGHTA and CDR2 FQGNSA. The V and J ends lost 5 bases and 6 bases, in that order; junction bases with no gene match: 9. The CDR3 spans 14 residues. CDR3 coding DNA: TGTGCCAGCAGCCTGAGGACAGGGTATTCCGAGCAGTACTTC. Translated: CASSLRTGYSEQYF. Looking up the rest from reference TRBV7-2 and TRBJ2-7 gives the full variable domain: GAGVSQSPSNKVTEKGKDVELRCDPISGHTALYWYRQSLGQGLEFLIYFQGNSAPDKSGLPSDRFSAERTGGSVSTLTIQRTQQEDSAVYLCASSLRTGYSEQYFGPGTRLTVT.

V usage is TRBV4-3 and J usage is TRBJ2-7; perhaps TRBD1 as D (6 bases). Germline V gene lookup returns CDR1 LGHNA and CDR2 YSLEER. This CDR3 region has 15 residues. Trimming pared 0 bases from V and 12 bases from J, leaving 21 bases between. This chain's CDR3 is CASSQDRAVGGPWYF. The CDR3 DNA is TGCGCCAGCAGCCAAGATCGCGCGGTAGGGGGTCCTTGGTACTTC.